Ten or more counts support the clone carrying this T cell receptor beta chain. Antigen: not known. The data originate from a study of CD8+CD57+ T cells in acquired aplastic anemia. Background on the study: Yields of DNA that came from sorted CD4+ and CD8+ cells averaged about 3.4 ug. An average of about 9.8 million reads for CD4+ cells was obtained from healthy donors.

Profiles of TCR beta VDJ and CDR3 were generated from a genomic DNA template. Each CDR3 protein gets one entry after TCRdb re-called the reads with MiXCR. The sample shows over 150,000 distinct CDR3 sequences, roughly half of them seen only once. General study findings and limits: The study found no significant CD8+ Simpson's diversity difference between patients and controls.

V dropped 0 bases and J dropped 5 bases, with 14 bases sitting between them. CDR1 and CDR2 (germline): MNHEY, SVGEGT. The CDR3 length is 17 residues. The sequenced sample was sorted CD4+, CD8+, or CD8+CD57+ T cells (not recorded which) from PBMCs. The receptor's source is a human donor in good health, serving as a control. The V call is TRBV6-2 or TRBV6-3, the J call TRBJ1-6; tentatively, D is TRBD1 (5 bases). CDR3 nucleotides: TGTGCCAGCAGTTACTCGAAAGGGGAGCGGGATAATTCACCCCTCCACTTT. Its protein is CASSYSKGERDNSPLHF.